The 3 T cell receptor beta chains below were found in one sample sequenced in a study of blood T cells in healthy people across ages. A second about 7 to 11 cycle PCR used barcoded and J-beta primers. Each CDR3 protein is one row after TCRdb ran MiXCR on the 5' RACE reads. In the table there are over 500,000 distinct CDR3 sequences, 25% to 35% of which are singletons. The data also belong to a second study, concerning T cells of mothers and their children.

Sequenced: blood. The receptors originated from a boy under 10 years old in good health.

The V call is TRBV25-1, the J call TRBJ1-2; D is unclear. CDR3 length equals 13 residues. Germline loops: CDR1 MGHDK, CDR2 SYGVNS. Trimming shortened V by 2 bases and J by 2 bases, and 6 bases separated the two germline ends. The CDR3 here is CASSEGQNYGYTF. For the CDR3, the DNA is TGTGCCAGCAGTGAAGGCCAGAACTATGGCTACACCTTC.

This chain uses TRBV28 with TRBJ1-5; tentatively, D is TRBD1 (5 bases). The germline CDR1 and CDR2 sequences are MDHEN and SYDVKM. With 3 bases removed from V and 3 bases from J, the gap between germline ends came to 15 bases. The CDR3 contains 16 residues. The CDR3 loop is CASSLEGSLHNQPQHF. In nucleotides, the CDR3 is TGTGCCAGCAGTTTGGAGGGGTCCCTTCACAATCAGCCCCAGCATTTT.

The chain couples TRBV5-1 to TRBJ2-7, with 9 bases identical to TRBD1. The J call may be wrong; the DNA end is better matched by TRBJ2-1. Germline CDR1 is SGHRS and CDR2 is YFSETQ. This CDR3 has 15 amino acids. The CDR3 reads CASSLGGTGFNEQFF. The DNA of the CDR3 is TGCGCCAGCAGCTTGGGTGGGACAGGGTTCAATGAGCAGTTCTTC.